These 18 T cell receptor beta chains were sequenced from one sample in a study of shared T cell receptors in the human thymus. Sequencing was performed with immunoSEQ multiplex PCR; in TCRdb, only in-frame clones are kept and a portion is missing. Of approximately 400,000 clones listed, over 90% are singletons. The sequencing input was thymocytes. The receptor set was obtained from a human donor.

This clone was counted once. V gene TRBV28 combines with J gene TRBJ2-1; D perhaps matches TRBD2 (5 bases). Germline V gene lookup returns CDR1 MDHEN and CDR2 SYDVKM. V was pared by 6 bases and J by 7 bases, with 13 bases between. The CDR3 has 13 amino acids. Written as DNA, the CDR3 is TGTGCCAGCAGCTCTGTTCGGGGTAATGAGCAGTTCTTC. Protein: CASSSVRGNEQFF.

V and J are TRBV27 and TRBJ2-1; D is perhaps TRBD2 (6 bases). Trimming stripped 8 bases from V and 5 bases from J, with 19 bases between. CDR1 and CDR2 (germline): MNHEY, SMNVEV (reference sequence). This CDR3 region has 15 residues. This CDR3 reads CASQTRVAGNNEQFF. The CDR3 DNA reads as TGTGCCAGCCAAACCAGGGTCGCGGGGAACAATGAGCAGTTCTTC.

This clone appeared once. This chain links TRBV19 with TRBJ2-3; unclear D gene. The CDR3 sequence is 19 residues long. Per the germline V gene, CDR1 is LNHDA and CDR2 is SQIVND (reference sequence). The V end was cut by 5 bases, the J end by 0 bases, with 24 bases between. CDR3 loop: CASSPRRSATILSTDTQYF. For the CDR3, the DNA is TGTGCCAGTAGTCCCCGCCGAAGCGCAACCATCCTTAGCACAGATACGCAGTATTTT.

V gene TRBV6-1 combines with J gene TRBJ1-2, with 7 bases aligning to TRBD1. J lost 4 bases, V lost 6 bases, and 2 bases had no gene match. The CDR3 covers 12 residues. The V gene's germline CDR1 is MNHNS and CDR2 SASEGT. The CDR3 reads CASRGQPYGYTF. The DNA of the CDR3 is TGTGCCAGCAGGGGACAGCCCTATGGCTACACCTTC.

The rearrangement joins TRBV18 to TRBJ2-7; 7 nucleotides agree with TRBD1. Germline V gene sequence: CDR1 KGHSH, CDR2 LQKENI. The junction had 7 bases not matched to a gene; V was cut back by 2 bases and J by 0 bases. This CDR3 region has 16 residues. CDR3 region: CASSPSDRQGSYEQYF. The CDR3 nucleotides read TGTGCCAGCTCACCATCGGACAGGCAGGGCTCCTACGAGCAGTACTTC.

The rearrangement joins TRBV19 to TRBJ2-2; 8 bases fit TRBD1. The CDR3 consists of 13 residues. The germline V gene has CDR1 LNHDA and CDR2 SQIVND (reference sequence). Trimming at V came to 9 bases and at J to 5 bases, leaving 5 bases not matched to a gene. The CDR3 nucleotides are TGTGCCAGCGGGCAGGGGGCAACCGGGGAGCTGTTTTTT. As protein: CASGQGATGELFF. Variable domain in full (rest from reference TRBV19 and TRBJ2-2): DGGITQSPKYLFRKEGQNVTLSCEQNLNHDAMYWYRQDPGQGLRLIYYSQIVNDFQKGDIAEGYSVSREKKESFPLTVTSAQKNPTAFYLCASGQGATGELFFGEGSRLTVL.

This clone appeared once. The chain joins TRBV5-1 to TRBJ2-7; D remains ambiguous. Germline V lookup: CDR1 SGHRS, CDR2 YFSETQ. The CDR3 covers 15 residues. Trimming left V 4 bases short and J 2 bases short, with 16 bases between. The CDR3 sequence is CASSLSTQHPYEQYF. The CDR3 region has the DNA TGCGCCAGCAGCCTGTCAACTCAACACCCCTACGAGCAGTACTTC. The full variable domain, completed using reference TRBV5-1 and TRBJ2-7, is KAGVTQTPRYLIKTRGQQVTLSCSPISGHRSVSWYQQTPGQGLQFLFEYFSETQRNKGNFPGRFSGRQFSNSRSEMNVSTLELGDSALYLCASSLSTQHPYEQYFGPGTRLTVT.

The chain uses TRBV7-8 and TRBJ2-1; TRBD2 aligns across 13 bases. The CDR3 contains 19 residues. Germline CDR1 SGHVS, CDR2 FQNEAQ. V lost 5 bases, J lost 1 base, and 11 bases stayed unmatched. This CDR3 is CASSTKRTSGRRSYNEQFF. CDR3 nucleotide sequence: TGTGCCAGCAGCACTAAGAGGACTAGCGGGAGAAGGTCCTACAATGAGCAGTTCTTC. Supplemented by reference TRBV7-8 and TRBJ2-1, the full variable domain reads GAGVSQSPRYKVAKRGQDVALRCDPISGHVSLFWYQQALGQGPEFLTYFQNEAQLDKSGLPSDRFFAERPEGSVSTLKIQRTQQEDSAVYLCASSTKRTSGRRSYNEQFFGPGTRLTVL.

The rearrangement uses TRBV9 and TRBJ2-3, with 9 bases fitting TRBD1. CDR3 length equals 14 residues. Germline values: CDR1 SGDLS, CDR2 YYNGEE. The J segment lost 4 bases and the V segment lost 7 bases, leaving 7 bases of the junction unmatched. CDR3 in amino acids: CASVPGQGPDTQYF. CDR3 DNA sequence: TGTGCCAGCGTGCCGGGACAGGGCCCAGATACGCAGTATTTT.

The chain uses TRBV4-3 and TRBJ2-7; D may be TRBD1 (5 bases). The CDR3 length is 16 residues. The germline V gene encodes CDR1 LGHNA and CDR2 YSLEER. V was shortened by 1 base and J by 2 bases, with 15 bases between the two germline ends. The CDR3 sequence: CASSQGWGYEPYEQYF. The CDR3 bases are TGCGCCAGCAGCCAAGGATGGGGCTACGAACCCTACGAGCAGTACTTC.

V is TRBV14 and J is TRBJ1-3, with D tentatively TRBD1 (6 bases). Trimming took 4 bases from V and 2 from J, leaving 15 bases between them. The CDR3 totals 16 residues. Looked up from germline, CDR1 is SGHDN and CDR2 is FVKESK. Written as DNA, the CDR3 is TGTGCCAGCAGCCTTAAGGGGGGGCCGGCTGGAAACACCATATATTTT. Protein sequence: CASSLKGGPAGNTIYF.

The rearrangement joins TRBV2 to TRBJ1-1; TRBD1 agrees at 8 bases. The V gene's germline CDR1 is SNHLY and CDR2 FYNNEI. Losses at the gene ends were 7 bases for V and 5 bases for J; bases not matched to a gene: 9. The CDR3 covers 14 residues. The CDR3 nucleotides are TGTGCCAGCACGGCCGGACAGGGACAGACTGAAGCTTTCTTT. Translated, it gives CASTAGQGQTEAFF.

The rearrangement uses TRBV9 and TRBJ2-1; a weak D match, TRBD2 (6 bases). The CDR3 is made up of 12 amino acids. The ends were cut back, 5 bases at V and 13 bases at J, with 16 bases in the middle. Per the germline V gene, CDR1 is SGDLS and CDR2 is YYNGEE. DNA of the CDR3: TGTGCCAGCAGACGGGGGTCCTCCGGCCAGTTCTTC. Translating gives CASRRGSSGQFF.

V usage is TRBV5-1 and J usage is TRBJ1-3; possibly TRBD1 for D (5 bases). Germline V gene data show CDR1 as SGHRS and CDR2 as YFSETQ. V dropped 0 bases and J dropped 2 bases, with 9 bases sitting between them. This CDR3 is built from 15 residues. The CDR3 bases are TGCGCCAGCAGCTTGGCTCAGGGAACTGGAAACACCATATATTTT. Residues: CASSLAQGTGNTIYF.

V gene TRBV19 combines with J gene TRBJ1-1; TRBD1 might be the D (6 bases). The germline V and J ends were trimmed by 9 bases and 1 base, with 9 bases remaining between them. The CDR3 extends over 12 amino acids. Germline CDR1 and CDR2: LNHDA and SQIVND (reference sequence). CDR3 in DNA: TGTGCCAGCAGGGGAGGGAACACTGAAGCTTTCTTT. Its translation is CASRGGNTEAFF.

The chain couples TRBV28 to TRBJ2-1; 8 bases match TRBD1. Unmatched junction bases numbered 4, after V lost 6 bases and J lost 6 bases. This CDR3 is built from 13 residues. CDR1 is MDHEN and CDR2 is SYDVKM in the germline V gene. The CDR3 here is CASRGTGLNEQFF. For the CDR3, the DNA is TGTGCCAGCAGGGGGACAGGACTCAATGAGCAGTTCTTC.

Only one count was recorded for this clone. The J gene is TRBJ1-2, the V gene TRBV28; TRBD1 matches at 9 bases. The CDR3 runs 15 residues. Germline trimming cut 6 bases from V and 8 bases from J; bases unmatched to any gene: 13. Germline-derived CDR1 and CDR2 are MDHEN and SYDVKM. The CDR3: CASRGQGGAPRGYTF. In DNA, the CDR3 is TGTGCCAGCAGGGGACAGGGAGGAGCTCCTAGGGGCTACACCTTC.

The genes are TRBV28 and TRBJ2-2; D is unclear. Deletions cut 1 base from V and 6 bases from J, with 3 bases between. This CDR3 is built from 12 residues. In germline, CDR1 is MDHEN, CDR2 SYDVKM. This CDR3 is CASSLSPGELFF. The CDR3 DNA reads as TGTGCCAGCAGTTTATCCCCCGGGGAGCTGTTTTTT.